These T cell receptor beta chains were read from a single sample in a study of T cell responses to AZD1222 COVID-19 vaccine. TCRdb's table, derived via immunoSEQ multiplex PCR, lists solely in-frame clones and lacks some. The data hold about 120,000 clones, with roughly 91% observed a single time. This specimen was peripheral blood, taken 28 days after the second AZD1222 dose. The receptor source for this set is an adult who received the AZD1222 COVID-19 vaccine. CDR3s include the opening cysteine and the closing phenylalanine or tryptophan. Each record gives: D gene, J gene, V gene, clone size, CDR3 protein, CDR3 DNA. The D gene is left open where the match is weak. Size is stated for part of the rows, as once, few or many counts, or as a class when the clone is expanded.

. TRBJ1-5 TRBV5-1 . CASSLVGDSNQPQHF TGCGCCAGCAGCTTGGTGGGGGACAGCAATCAGCCCCAGCATTTT
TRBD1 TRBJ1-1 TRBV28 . CASSSGTGPEGAFF TGTGCCAGCAGCTCCGGGACAGGGCCTGAGGGCGCTTTCTTT
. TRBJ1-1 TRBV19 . CASSISMRVGEKAFF TGTGCCAGTAGTATTAGCATGCGGGTCGGAGAGAAGGCTTTCTTT
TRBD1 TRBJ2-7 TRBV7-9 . CASRSTGGYSYEQYF TGTGCCAGCAGATCCACAGGGGGCTACTCCTACGAGCAGTACTTC
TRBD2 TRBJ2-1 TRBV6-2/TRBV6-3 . CASSPGGSGGAHEQFF TGTGCCAGCAGTCCCGGCGGTAGCGGGGGGGCGCATGAGCAGTTCTTC
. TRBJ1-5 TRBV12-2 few CASRPSDWMNYSNQPQHF TGTGCAAGTCGCCCCTCGGACTGGATGAATTATAGCAATCAGCCCCAGCATTTT
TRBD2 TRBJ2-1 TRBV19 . CASSITGGGNEQFF TGTGCCAGTAGTATTACGGGAGGGGGTAATGAGCAGTTCTTC
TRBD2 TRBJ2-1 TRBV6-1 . CASSNTGGSYNEQFF TGTGCCAGCAGTAATACGGGAGGGTCCTACAATGAGCAGTTCTTC
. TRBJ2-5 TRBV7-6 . CASSHPLGTSETQYF TGTGCCAGCAGCCACCCGTTGGGTACATCAGAGACCCAGTACTTC
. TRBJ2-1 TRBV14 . CASSKREPYNEQFF TGTGCCAGCAGCAAAAGGGAACCCTACAATGAGCAGTTCTTC
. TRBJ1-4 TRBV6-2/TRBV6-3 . CASSYSSWQGNEKLFF TGTGCCAGCAGTTACTCGTCTTGGCAGGGGAATGAAAAACTGTTTTTT
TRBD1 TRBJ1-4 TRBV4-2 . CASSQGGGTGGNEKLFF TGTGCCAGCAGCCAAGGGGGTGGGACAGGGGGCAATGAAAAACTGTTTTTT
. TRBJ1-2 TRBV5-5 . CASSLSSDYGYTF TGTGCCAGCAGCTTGTCCTCAGACTATGGCTACACCTTC
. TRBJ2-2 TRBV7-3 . CASSLGSSWAGELFF TGTGCCAGCAGCTTAGGTTCATCTTGGGCCGGGGAGCTGTTTTTT
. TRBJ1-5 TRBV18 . CASSPPGQPQHF TGTGCCAGCTCACCACCCGGTCAGCCCCAGCATTTT
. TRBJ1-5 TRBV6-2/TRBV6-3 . CASSIGPARHQPQHF TGTGCCAGCAGCATTGGCCCCGCCCGACATCAGCCCCAGCATTTT
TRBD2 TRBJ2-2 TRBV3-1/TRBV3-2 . CASSQDGLAATGELFF TGTGCCAGCAGCCAGGACGGACTAGCGGCCACCGGGGAGCTGTTTTTT
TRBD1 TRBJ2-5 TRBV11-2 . CASSRQGQETQYF TGTGCCAGCAGCCGACAGGGACAAGAGACCCAGTACTTC
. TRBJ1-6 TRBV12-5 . CASGLAVGYSPLHF TGTGCTAGTGGTTTGGCCGTGGGGTATTCACCCCTCCACTTT
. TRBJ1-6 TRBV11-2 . CASSNGLSYNSPLHF TGTGCCAGCTCAAATGGGCTCTCCTATAATTCACCCCTCCACTTT
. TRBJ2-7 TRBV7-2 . CASSLEFDRSYEQYF TGTGCCAGCAGCTTAGAGTTCGACAGATCCTACGAGCAGTACTTC
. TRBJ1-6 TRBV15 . CATRTRTTNNSPLHF TGTGCCACCAGAACCCGCACAACCAATAATTCACCCCTCCACTTT
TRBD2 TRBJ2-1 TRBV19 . CASSIDGEGLGYNEQFF TGTGCCAGTAGTATTGACGGGGAGGGCCTAGGCTACAATGAGCAGTTCTTC
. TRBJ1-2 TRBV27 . CASSRGPSTNYGYTF TGTGCCAGCAGTAGGGGACCCTCTACCAACTATGGCTACACCTTC
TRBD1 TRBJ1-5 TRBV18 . CASSPVFGQGGSNQPQHF TGTGCCAGCTCACCTGTATTCGGACAGGGGGGCAGCAATCAGCCCCAGCATTTT
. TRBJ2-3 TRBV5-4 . CASSAPSGGDTQYF TGTGCCAGCAGCGCCCCCTCAGGAGGAGATACGCAGTATTTT
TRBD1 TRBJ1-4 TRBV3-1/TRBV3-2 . CASSQDGTGAEKLFF TGTGCCAGCAGCCAAGACGGGACAGGGGCTGAAAAACTGTTTTTT
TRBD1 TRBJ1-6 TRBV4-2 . CASSLPGQNSPLHF TGTGCCAGCAGCCTACCGGGACAGAATTCACCCCTCCACTTT
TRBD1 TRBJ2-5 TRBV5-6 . CASSRWTGEETQYF TGTGCCAGCAGCCGCTGGACAGGGGAGGAGACCCAGTACTTC
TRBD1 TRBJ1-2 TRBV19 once CASSTRQGGEANYGYTF TGTGCCAGTAGTACCCGACAGGGGGGCGAAGCTAACTATGGCTACACCTTC
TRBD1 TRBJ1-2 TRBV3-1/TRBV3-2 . CASSQGRNRDRQNYGYTF TGTGCCAGCAGCCAGGGACGAAACCGGGACAGACAAAACTATGGCTACACCTTC
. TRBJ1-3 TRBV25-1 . CASSADMPSSGNTIYF TGTGCCAGCAGTGCGGACATGCCTAGCTCTGGAAACACCATATATTTT
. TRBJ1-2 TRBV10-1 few CASMTGRGYGYTF TGCGCCAGCATGACAGGAAGAGGCTATGGCTACACCTTC
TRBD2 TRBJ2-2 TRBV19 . CASSPRTSGNTGELFF TGTGCCAGTAGTCCTAGGACTAGCGGAAACACCGGGGAGCTGTTTTTT
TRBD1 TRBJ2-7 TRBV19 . CASKDRGSSYEQYF TGTGCCAGTAAGGACAGGGGAAGCTCCTACGAGCAGTACTTC
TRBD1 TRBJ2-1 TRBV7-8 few CASSLQGAHEQFF TGTGCCAGCAGCTTACAGGGGGCGCATGAGCAGTTCTTC
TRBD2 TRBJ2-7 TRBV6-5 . CASRSTSGRVYEQYF TGTGCCAGCAGGTCTACTAGCGGGAGGGTCTACGAGCAGTACTTC
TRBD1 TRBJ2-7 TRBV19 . CASSIDRLTGGVVSYEQYF TGTGCCAGTAGTATAGATCGGCTAACAGGGGGTGTGGTATCCTACGAGCAGTACTTC
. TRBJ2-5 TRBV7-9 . CASSLGGWETQYF TGTGCCAGCAGCTTAGGGGGTTGGGAGACCCAGTACTTC
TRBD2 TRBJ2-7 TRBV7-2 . CASSSRGGGGTEQYF TGTGCCAGCAGCTCCAGGGGTGGCGGGGGGACCGAGCAGTACTTC
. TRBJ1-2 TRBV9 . CASSAGGEGGGYTF TGTGCCAGCAGCGCCGGAGGGGAGGGCGGCGGCTACACCTTC
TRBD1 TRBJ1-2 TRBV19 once CASSANRDRRYGYTF TGTGCCAGTAGCGCCAACCGGGACAGGAGATATGGCTACACCTTC
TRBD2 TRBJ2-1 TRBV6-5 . CASRIGLASNEQFF TGTGCCAGCAGGATAGGACTAGCGTCCAATGAGCAGTTCTTC
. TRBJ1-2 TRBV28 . CASSLAGYGYTF TGTGCCAGCAGTTTGGCCGGGTATGGCTACACCTTC
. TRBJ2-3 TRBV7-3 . CASSPRSGGETDTQYF TGTGCCAGCAGCCCGCGGTCGGGGGGCGAAACAGATACGCAGTATTTT
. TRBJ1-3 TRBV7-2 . CASSLVAGTLGNTIYF TGTGCCAGCAGCTTAGTTGCCGGGACTCTAGGAAACACCATATATTTT
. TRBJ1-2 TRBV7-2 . CASSLGFLYGYTF TGTGCCAGCAGCTTAGGGTTTCTCTATGGCTACACCTTC
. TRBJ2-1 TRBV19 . CASSIDVGWNEQFF TGTGCCAGTAGTATAGATGTAGGATGGAATGAGCAGTTCTTC
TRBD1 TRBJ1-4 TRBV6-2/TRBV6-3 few CASSNRDSYEKLFF TGTGCCAGCAGTAATCGGGACAGTTATGAAAAACTGTTTTTT
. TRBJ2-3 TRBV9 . CASSVVGAANTDTQYF TGTGCCAGCAGCGTAGTAGGAGCGGCGAATACAGATACGCAGTATTTT
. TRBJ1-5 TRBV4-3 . CASSPTWGSNQPQHF TGCGCCAGCAGCCCTACTTGGGGTAGCAATCAGCCCCAGCATTTT
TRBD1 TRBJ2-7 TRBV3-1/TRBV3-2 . CASSPGTVREQYF TGTGCCAGCAGCCCCGGGACAGTACGCGAGCAGTACTTC
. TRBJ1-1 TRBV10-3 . CAISGQEDTEAFF TGTGCCATCAGTGGACAGGAGGACACTGAAGCTTTCTTT